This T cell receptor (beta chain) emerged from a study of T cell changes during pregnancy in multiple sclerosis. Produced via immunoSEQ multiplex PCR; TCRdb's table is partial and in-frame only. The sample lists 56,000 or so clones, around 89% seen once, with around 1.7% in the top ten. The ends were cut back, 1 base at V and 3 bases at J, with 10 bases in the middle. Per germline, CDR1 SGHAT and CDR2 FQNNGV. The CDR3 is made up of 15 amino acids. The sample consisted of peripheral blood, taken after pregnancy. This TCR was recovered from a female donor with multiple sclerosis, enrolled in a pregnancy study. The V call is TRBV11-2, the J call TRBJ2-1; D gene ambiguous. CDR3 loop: CASSLGRGSYNEQFF. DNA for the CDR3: TGTGCCAGCAGCTTAGGACGCGGTAGCTACAATGAGCAGTTCTTC.